The source of this TCR beta chain is a study of cytomegalovirus exposure and HLA in healthy donors. Findings and caveats of the study: Of the V segments, some could not be distinguished, including TRBV6-2 and TRBV6-3, and were excluded. Presence/absence analyses assumed roughly uniform sequencing depth across donors, which may not hold. Highly shared variants forming one cluster were likely a sequencing artifact. Confirmation in vitro established that a few CMV-associated chains were specific for CMV antigens.

Remarks on this clone: Antigen: not known.

The V and J ends lost 3 bases and 0 bases, in that order; junction bases with no gene match: 5. Germline CDR1 reads SGHNT; CDR2 reads YYREEE (reference sequence). The CDR3 loop spans 15 amino acids. Both 60 Vbeta primers and 13 Jbeta primers went into the PCR. Sequenced by immunoSEQ multiplex PCR; TCRdb stores in-frame clones only, minus some. Here the sample spans 100,000 to 140,000 clones, roughly 76% being singletons. V and J are TRBV5-4 and TRBJ1-1; 7 bases line up with TRBD1. The sample taken for sequencing was PBMCs. The receptor comes from a man aged 18 to 30 in good health and CMV-seronegative. The CDR3 DNA reads as TGTGCCAGCAGCTCGCCGGGACAGATGAACACTGAAGCTTTCTTT. Amino acid sequence: CASSSPGQMNTEAFF.